Listed here are 10 T cell receptor beta chains from one sample, sequenced in a study of blood T cell repertoires in COVID-19. Generated by immunoSEQ multiplex PCR, the TCRdb table keeps only in-frame clones and is missing some. The table lists about 230,000 clones, 84% of them singletons. Sequencing input: peripheral blood. The receptors come from a man in his forties who had recovered from COVID-19.

This clone showed up just once. The chain couples TRBV19 to TRBJ1-2; unclear D gene. CDR3 size: 12 residues. Germline V gene data show CDR1 as LNHDA and CDR2 as SQIVND (reference sequence). V dropped 7 bases and J dropped 3 bases, with 9 bases sitting between them. This CDR3 reads CASTPDHYGYTF. DNA for the CDR3: TGTGCCAGTACCCCAGATCACTATGGCTACACCTTC. The entire variable domain, with the rest obtained from reference TRBV19 and TRBJ1-2, is as follows: DGGITQSPKYLFRKEGQNVTLSCEQNLNHDAMYWYRQDPGQGLRLIYYSQIVNDFQKGDIAEGYSVSREKKESFPLTVTSAQKNPTAFYLCASTPDHYGYTFGSGTRLTVV.

This chain connects TRBV7-9 to TRBJ1-2; TRBD1 is a possible D gene (6 bases). This CDR3 contains 14 residues. The ends were cut back, 5 bases at V and 6 bases at J, with 16 bases in the middle. Germline lookup yields CDR1 SEHNR and CDR2 FQNEAQ (reference sequence). CDR3 in DNA: TGTGCCAGCAGCCTCGGGACATCTGGAGATGGCTACACCTTC. Translation gives CASSLGTSGDGYTF.

This clone was detected only once. V and J are TRBV12-5 and TRBJ2-1; 11 bases line up with TRBD2. The CDR3 is 18 residues long. In germline, CDR1 is LGHNT, CDR2 FRNRAP. V lost 1 base, J lost 6 bases, and 11 bases stayed unmatched. CDR3 protein: CASGLGSSGRAGGNEQFF. Here the CDR3 DNA reads TGTGCTAGTGGTTTGGGTAGTAGCGGGAGGGCCGGGGGCAATGAGCAGTTCTTC.

This rearrangement joins TRBV10-3 to TRBJ2-7, with 12 positions matching TRBD1. V trimming: 4 bases; J trimming: 1 base; junction bases outside the gene matches: 8. Germline values: CDR1 ENHRY, CDR2 SYGVKD. This CDR3 is built from 17 residues. CDR3 sequence reads: CAISGSGQGAGSYEQYF. The CDR3 nucleotides are TGTGCCATCAGTGGATCGGGACAGGGGGCGGGGTCCTACGAGCAGTACTTC.

The sample holds one count of this clone. The chain couples TRBV5-5 to TRBJ1-4; 10 nucleotides match TRBD1. J was trimmed by 6 bases and V by 5 bases; bases with no gene match: 7. The CDR3 loop spans 15 amino acids. Per the germline V gene, CDR1 is SGHKS and CDR2 is YYEKEE (reference sequence). In DNA form, the CDR3 reads TGTGCCAGCAGGCTGACGACAGGGGGCCATGAAAAACTGTTTTTT. This encodes CASRLTTGGHEKLFF.

This sequence joins TRBV7-9 and TRBJ1-2; no clear D gene. This CDR3 is built from 14 residues. The V end was cut by 4 bases, the J end by 6 bases, with 15 bases between. CDR1 is SEHNR and CDR2 is FQNEAQ in the germline V gene (reference sequence). Here the CDR3 reads CASSSSGPADGYTF. In nucleotides, the CDR3 is TGTGCCAGCAGCTCAAGTGGGCCCGCCGATGGCTACACCTTC.

This clone appeared a single time. This chain uses TRBV7-2 with TRBJ2-3; TRBD2 is a possible D gene (6 bases). The CDR3 sequence is 14 residues long. V shed 5 bases and J shed 1 base, with 10 bases lying between them. Germline CDR1 and CDR2: SGHTA and FQGNSA. Here the CDR3 reads CASSLAGRTDTQYF. DNA of the CDR3: TGTGCCAGCAGCCTGGCGGGACGCACAGATACGCAGTATTTT.

This clone was counted between two and nine times. The CDR3 here is CASSQEGPGQPYNEQFF. The CDR3 nucleotides read TGCGCCAGCAGCCAAGAAGGCCCGGGACAGCCCTACAATGAGCAGTTCTTC. The chain is built from TRBV4-3 and TRBJ2-1; TRBD1 matches at 7 bases. The V and J ends lost 0 bases and 2 bases, in that order; junction bases with no gene match: 7. This CDR3 contains 17 residues. Germline CDR1 LGHNA, CDR2 YSLEER.

The table lists this clone with a count of one. The rearrangement links TRBV19 to TRBJ1-2; TRBD1 matches at 8 bases. This CDR3 spans 14 amino acids. The V gene's germline CDR1 is LNHDA and CDR2 SQIVND (reference sequence). V dropped 4 bases and J dropped 8; count of bases not matched to a gene: 9. The DNA for the CDR3 is TGTGCCAGTAGTACTCAGGACAGGGTCCTAGGCTACACCTTC. Translated: CASSTQDRVLGYTF. The complete variable domain, with remaining parts taken from reference TRBV19 and TRBJ1-2, reads DGGITQSPKYLFRKEGQNVTLSCEQNLNHDAMYWYRQDPGQGLRLIYYSQIVNDFQKGDIAEGYSVSREKKESFPLTVTSAQKNPTAFYLCASSTQDRVLGYTFGSGTRLTVV.

The chain has TRBV6-2 or TRBV6-3 and TRBJ2-7; perhaps TRBD1 as D (6 bases). Germline-derived CDR1 and CDR2 are MNHEY and SVGEGT. V was shortened by 0 bases and J by 0 bases, with 18 bases between the two germline ends. The CDR3 runs 18 residues. CDR3 region: CASSYSWDIQKASYEQYF. The DNA of the CDR3 is TGTGCCAGCAGTTACTCGTGGGACATCCAAAAGGCCTCCTACGAGCAGTACTTC.